This entry features one TCR beta chain sequence. The data stem from a study of cytomegalovirus exposure and HLA in healthy donors. This CDR3 has 16 residues. With 60 Vbeta and 13 Jbeta primers, the PCR was carried out. The protocol was immunoSEQ multiplex PCR, while the TCRdb copy is restricted to in-frame clones and leaves out a portion. In the table there are around 110,000 clones, more than 65% of which are singletons. The material sequenced was PBMCs. The chain employs TRBV21-1 and TRBJ1-5; the DNA was not used to check the table's D call, TRBD1. TRBV21-1 is labeled a pseudogene. This sequence originates from a man aged 30 to 45 in good health and CMV-seronegative. The CDR3 DNA sequence: TGTGCCAGCAGCAAAGAGGTGAAACAGAGCAATCAGCCCCAGCATTTT. The encoded protein is CASSKEVKQSNQPQHF.